The next 8 T cell receptor beta chains were all read from a single sample in a study of CD8 T cells in Susac syndrome. Random hexamers primed reverse transcription of about 0.5 to 1 ug RNA. From the immunoSEQ multiplex PCR reads, TCRdb called clonotypes with MiXCR, one entry per CDR3 protein. The sample includes 200,000 to 250,000 distinct CDR3 sequences, 85% to 95% of them seen just once. Sequenced sample: CD4+ T cells from PBMCs. Receptors were obtained from a human donor with multiple sclerosis.

The rearrangement joins TRBV20-1 to TRBJ2-5; 13 bases align to TRBD2. J was trimmed by 5 bases and V by 5 bases; bases with no gene match: 5. This CDR3 is built from 14 residues. Germline V CDR1 and CDR2: DFQATT, SNEGSKA (reference sequence). CDR3 protein: CSAGGLAGLETQYF. As DNA, the CDR3 is TGCAGTGCTGGGGGACTAGCGGGGTTGGAGACCCAGTACTTC.

CDR3 region: CASSEHRGGYTF. The CDR3 DNA follows: TGTGCCAGCAGCGAACATAGGGGAGGCTACACCTTC. The chain combines TRBV11-1 with TRBJ1-2; the D gene is possibly TRBD1 (5 bases). Trimming took off 5 bases at V and 8 bases at J, with 12 bases between the two ends. The germline V gene has CDR1 SGHAT and CDR2 FQDESV (reference sequence). The CDR3 consists of 12 residues.

The V call is TRBV29-1, the J call TRBJ1-1; no firm D call. Trimming pared 3 bases from V and 0 bases from J, leaving 14 bases between. The germline gives CDR1 SQVTM, CDR2 ANQGSEA. The CDR3 is 15 residues long. CDR3 sequence (DNA): TGCAGCGTTGATTCGGGCAGCACAATGAACACTGAAGCTTTCTTT. The encoded protein is CSVDSGSTMNTEAFF. The complete variable domain, with remaining parts taken from reference TRBV29-1 and TRBJ1-1, reads SAVISQKPSRDICQRGTSLTIQCQVDSQVTMMFWYRQQPGQSLTLIATANQGSEATYESGFVIDKFPISRPNLTFSTLTVSNMSPEDSSIYLCSVDSGSTMNTEAFFGQGTRLTVV.

The genes are TRBV27 and TRBJ1-2; 8 positions match TRBD1. The CDR3 covers 14 residues. V gave up 5 bases and J gave up 4 bases; unmatched junction bases: 6. Per the germline V gene, CDR1 is MNHEY and CDR2 is SMNVEV (reference sequence). The CDR3: CASSPRTGIYGYTF. CDR3 coding DNA: TGTGCCAGCAGTCCTAGGACAGGGATCTATGGCTACACCTTC.

This chain uses TRBV23-1 with TRBJ2-7; D not certain. TRBV23-1 is an ORF; its function is uncertain. The CDR3 is 12 amino acids. Trimming cost V 3 bases and J 6 bases, with 9 bases left between them. CDR3 protein: CASSHPPREQYV. The CDR3 DNA sequence: TGCGCCAGCAGTCACCCCCCCCGCGAGCAGTACGTC.

The CDR3 region is CASSPDPGLSYEQYF. The CDR3 DNA follows: TGTGCCAGCAGCCCAGACCCAGGGTTGTCCTACGAGCAGTACTTC. V is TRBV9 and J is TRBJ2-7; the D gene is possibly TRBD1 (5 bases). This CDR3 is 15 amino acids long. Germline V CDR1 and CDR2: SGDLS, YYNGEE. V lost 4 bases and J lost 1, with 15 bases in between.

This clonotype was picked up one time. J is TRBJ1-2 and V is TRBV4-2, with TRBD1 matching 8 bases. Germline CDR1 reads LGHNA; CDR2 reads YNFKEQ. Trimming took 1 base from V and 4 from J; bases not matched to a gene: 5. CDR3 length: 15 amino acids. In nucleotides, the CDR3 is TGTGCCAGCAGCCAAGGACAGGGGAGTGGCTATGGCTACACCTTC. It encodes CASSQGQGSGYGYTF.

The V gene is TRBV5-1, the J gene TRBJ2-7, with 9 nucleotides matching TRBD1. The germline CDR1 and CDR2 sequences are SGHRS and YFSETQ. The trim removed 2 bases at V and 2 bases at J, leaving 5 bases unmatched. The CDR3 length is 15 residues. DNA for the CDR3: TGCGCCAGCAGCTTCGGGACAGGGAAGCCCTACGAGCAGTACGTC. Protein: CASSFGTGKPYEQYV.